These 10 T cell receptor beta chains originate from one sample sequenced in a study of T cells after yellow fever vaccination. MiXCR, run by TCRdb on the 5' RACE reads, gives a single entry per CDR3 protein. This sample has nearly 300,000 distinct CDR3 sequences, with 7.5% to 9% found just once. Source: CD4+ T cells sorted from PBMCs, taken 5 days after the yellow fever booster vaccination. These receptors all stem from a man between 18 and 29 years old who received the YFV17D yellow fever vaccine.

The chain uses TRBV7-2 and TRBJ1-1; no clear D gene. The CDR3 is 13 residues long. From germline, CDR1 is SGHTA and CDR2 FQGNSA. Trimming shortened V by 2 bases and J by 4 bases, and 8 bases separated the two germline ends. This CDR3 reads CASSLNEGTEAFF. The CDR3 region has the DNA TGTGCCAGCAGCTTAAATGAAGGCACTGAAGCTTTCTTT.

This clonotype was found a few times. V and J are TRBV7-2 and TRBJ2-7; D tentatively fits TRBD1 or TRBD2 (5 bases each). Germline V lookup: CDR1 SGHTA, CDR2 FQGNSA. Deletions cut 3 bases from V and 3 bases from J, with 9 bases between. CDR3 size: 13 residues. The CDR3 region has the DNA TGTGCCAGCAGCTTGGAGGACAACTACGAGCAGTACTTC. Protein sequence: CASSLEDNYEQYF. Drawing the rest from reference TRBV7-2 and TRBJ2-7, the complete variable domain is GAGVSQSPSNKVTEKGKDVELRCDPISGHTALYWYRQSLGQGLEFLIYFQGNSAPDKSGLPSDRFSAERTGGSVSTLTIQRTQQEDSAVYLCASSLEDNYEQYFGPGTRLTVT.

This clonotype was counted at least ten times. The chain carries TRBV15 and TRBJ2-7; D tentatively fits TRBD1 or TRBD2 (5 bases each). CDR3 length: 14 residues. V lost 6 bases and J lost 7, with 19 bases in between. The germline gives CDR1 LNHNV, CDR2 YYDKDF (reference sequence). The CDR3, as DNA: TGTGCCACCAGGCCGGGCCTACTAGGACAAGAGCAGTACTTC. It specifies CATRPGLLGQEQYF.

This clonotype showed up just a few times. The J gene is TRBJ2-7, the V gene TRBV7-9, with D unresolved. Between the trimmed V and J ends, which lost 5 bases and 2 bases, there was a span of 19 bases. Germline V gene data show CDR1 as SEHNR and CDR2 as FQNEAQ (reference sequence). The CDR3 consists of 16 residues. The CDR3 DNA is TGTGCCAGCAGCCCTAACCTGGGTAAGGGCACCTACGAGCAGTACGTC. Its protein product is CASSPNLGKGTYEQYV.

In its sample, this clonotype was seen a few times. This chain uses TRBV6-2 or TRBV6-3 with TRBJ1-5, with 7 bases identical to TRBD1. With 4 bases clipped from V and 6 bases from J, the junction kept 3 bases outside the gene matches. The CDR3 spans 13 residues. CDR1 and CDR2 (germline): MNHEY, SVGEGT. In nucleotides, the CDR3 is TGTGCCAGCAGTTTTACAGGGGTTCAGCCCCAGCATTTT. Encoded protein: CASSFTGVQPQHF.

The chain links TRBV7-2 to TRBJ2-7, with D unresolved. The CDR3 contains 13 residues. Germline V gives CDR1 SGHTA, CDR2 FQGNSA. V was trimmed by 2 bases and J by 0 bases, leaving 5 bases between them. CDR3 nucleotides: TGTGCCAGCAGCTTAACCCACTCCTACGAGCAGTACGTC. Protein: CASSLTHSYEQYV.

The chain joins TRBV10-3 to TRBJ2-5; TRBD2 matches 7 bases. The ends lost 0 bases at V and 5 bases at J; junction bases unmatched: 6. CDR1 is ENHRY and CDR2 is SYGVKD in the germline V gene. The CDR3 consists of 15 residues. The CDR3 coding sequence is TGTGCCATCAGTGAGTCGGTCGGAGCGGGGGAGACCCAGTACTTC. This codes for CAISESVGAGETQYF.

Concerning this clonotype: With a much larger clone just one base away, this may be a read error. The genes are TRBV7-9 and TRBJ1-1; tentatively, D is TRBD1 (6 bases). CDR1 and CDR2 (germline): SEHNR, FQNEAQ (reference sequence). CDR3 length equals 15 residues. DNA for the CDR3: TGTGCCGGCAGCTTAGCGTTGGGGGGCCTCACTGAAGCTTTCTTT. Translated, it gives CAGSLALGGLTEAFF.

V is TRBV5-5 and J is TRBJ1-6; 7 positions agree with TRBD1. The CDR3 loop spans 17 amino acids. The germline V gene encodes CDR1 SGHKS and CDR2 YYEKEE (reference sequence). After removal of 5 bases from V and 0 bases from J, the junction contained 8 bases not matched to a gene. The CDR3 sequence is CASSRDSPSSYNSPLHF. The CDR3 DNA follows: TGTGCCAGCAGTAGGGACAGCCCGAGCTCCTATAATTCACCCCTCCACTTT.

The chain employs TRBV25-1 and TRBJ1-2, with D maybe TRBD1 (5 bases). The CDR3 consists of 16 residues. V lost 4 bases, J lost 6 bases, and 21 bases lay in between. CDR1 and CDR2 (germline): MGHDK, SYGVNS. CDR3 region: CASSALGGNPLHGYTF. The CDR3 DNA sequence: TGTGCCAGCAGTGCCCTGGGGGGGAACCCTCTCCATGGCTACACCTTC.